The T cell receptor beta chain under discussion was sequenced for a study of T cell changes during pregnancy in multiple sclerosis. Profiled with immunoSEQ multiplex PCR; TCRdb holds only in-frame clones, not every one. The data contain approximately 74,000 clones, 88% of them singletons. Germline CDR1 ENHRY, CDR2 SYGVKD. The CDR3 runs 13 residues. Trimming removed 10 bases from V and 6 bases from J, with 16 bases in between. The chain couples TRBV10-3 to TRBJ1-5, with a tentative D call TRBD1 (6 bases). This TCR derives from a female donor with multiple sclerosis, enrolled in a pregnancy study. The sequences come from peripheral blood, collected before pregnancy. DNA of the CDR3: TGTGCCACGCACAGGGATTGGAGTCAGCCCCAGCATTTT. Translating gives CATHRDWSQPQHF.